A single T cell receptor beta chain is shown here with its context. The antigen remains unidentified. Germline lookup yields CDR1 SQVTM and CDR2 ANQGSEA. The CDR3 has 14 residues. Trimming removed 8 bases at V and 3 bases at J, with 19 bases between. The sample belongs to a study of cytomegalovirus exposure and HLA in healthy donors. The study's findings and limits: Donors belonging to an Asian-associated ancestry cluster reportedly showed fewer N-insertions in productive TCRs than the approximately 670-donor mean, according to what a later analysis found. It has been reported that TCR beta sequences accurately predicted the HLA-A and HLA-B alleles of most subjects. Published work reported that the classifier diagnosed cytomegalovirus status with high specificity and sensitivity.

This PCR relied on a set of 60 Vbeta primers and 13 Jbeta primers. The repertoire was sequenced with immunoSEQ multiplex PCR; TCRdb's copy has only in-frame clones and lacks some. Of some 120,000 clones in the sample, 65% to 90% were seen once. Sequencing was carried out using PBMCs. The TCR originated in a woman aged 40 to 49 in good health and CMV-seronegative. This chain links TRBV29-1 with TRBJ2-5; possibly TRBD2 for D (6 bases). The CDR3 nucleotides read TGCAGCTCCAGCGTCCCACCTAGCGAAGAGACCCAGTACTTC. Encoded protein: CSSSVPPSEETQYF.